This TCR beta chain was recovered during a study of T cell responses to AZD1222 COVID-19 vaccine. General study points: After the peak T cell response, and only then, were repertoires sampled.

For this clone: Its target is unknown.

Germline V CDR1 and CDR2: SGDLS, YYNGEE. With V trimmed by 3 bases and J by 0 bases, 7 bases remained unmatched. The CDR3 sequence is 16 residues long. Clones were sequenced by immunoSEQ multiplex PCR, and TCRdb holds only the in-frame ones, with some missing. The data hold about 120,000 clones, with about 93% observed a single time. V usage is TRBV9 and J usage is TRBJ2-3, with 7 bases aligning to TRBD2. The specimen was peripheral blood, collected 28 days after the second AZD1222 dose. The sequence derives from an adult who received the AZD1222 COVID-19 vaccine. The CDR3 nucleotides read TGTGCCAGCAGCGCACCTAGCGGAGGAAGCACAGATACGCAGTATTTT. Translation: CASSAPSGGSTDTQYF.